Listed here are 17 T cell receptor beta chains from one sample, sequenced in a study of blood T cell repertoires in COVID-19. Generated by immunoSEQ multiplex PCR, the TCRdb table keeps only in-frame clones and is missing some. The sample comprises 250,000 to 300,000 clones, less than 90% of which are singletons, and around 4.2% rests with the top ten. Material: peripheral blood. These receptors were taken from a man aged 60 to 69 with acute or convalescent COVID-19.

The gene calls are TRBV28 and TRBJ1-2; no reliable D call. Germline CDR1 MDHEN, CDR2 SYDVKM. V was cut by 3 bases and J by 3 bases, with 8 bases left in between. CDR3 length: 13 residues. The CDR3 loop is CASSFFGHYGYTF. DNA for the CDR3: TGTGCCAGCAGTTTTTTTGGGCACTATGGCTACACCTTC.

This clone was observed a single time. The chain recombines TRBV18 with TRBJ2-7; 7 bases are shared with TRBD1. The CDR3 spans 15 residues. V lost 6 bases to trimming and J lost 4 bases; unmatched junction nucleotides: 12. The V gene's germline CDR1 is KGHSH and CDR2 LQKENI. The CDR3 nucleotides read TGTGCCAGCTCCCAGTCCGGGCTACAGGGGTACGAGCAGTACTTC. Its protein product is CASSQSGLQGYEQYF. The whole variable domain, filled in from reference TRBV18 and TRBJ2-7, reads NAGVMQNPRHLVRRRGQEARLRCSPMKGHSHVYWYRQLPEEGLKFMVYLQKENIIDESGMPKERFSAEFPKEGPSILRIQQVVRGDSAAYFCASSQSGLQGYEQYFGPGTRLTVT.

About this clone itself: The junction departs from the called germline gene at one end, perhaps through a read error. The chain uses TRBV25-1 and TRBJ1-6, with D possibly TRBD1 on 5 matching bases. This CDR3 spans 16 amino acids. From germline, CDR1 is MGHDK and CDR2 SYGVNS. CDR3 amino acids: CASSELPGVINSPLHF. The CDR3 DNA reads TGTGCCAGTAGTGAACTCCCGGGGGTTATCAATTCACCCCTCCACTTT.

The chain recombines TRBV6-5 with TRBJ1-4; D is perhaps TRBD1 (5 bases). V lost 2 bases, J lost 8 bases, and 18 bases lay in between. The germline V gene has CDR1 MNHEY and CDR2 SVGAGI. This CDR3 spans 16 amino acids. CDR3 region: CASSYARTPRREKLFF. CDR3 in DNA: TGTGCCAGCAGTTACGCCCGGACACCGAGGCGGGAAAAACTGTTTTTT.

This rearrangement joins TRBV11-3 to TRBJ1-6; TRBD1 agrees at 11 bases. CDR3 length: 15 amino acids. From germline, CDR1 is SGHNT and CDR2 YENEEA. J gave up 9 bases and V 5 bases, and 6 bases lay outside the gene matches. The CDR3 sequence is CASSPGTGGSSPLHF. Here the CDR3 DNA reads TGTGCCAGCAGCCCTGGGACAGGGGGAAGTTCACCCCTCCACTTT.

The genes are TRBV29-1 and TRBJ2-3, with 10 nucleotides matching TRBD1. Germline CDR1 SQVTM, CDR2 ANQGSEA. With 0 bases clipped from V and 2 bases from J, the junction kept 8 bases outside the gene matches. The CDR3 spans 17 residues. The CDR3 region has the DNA TGCAGCGTTGAAGATCCACGACAGGGGGCCCTCACAGATACGCAGTATTTT. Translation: CSVEDPRQGALTDTQYF.

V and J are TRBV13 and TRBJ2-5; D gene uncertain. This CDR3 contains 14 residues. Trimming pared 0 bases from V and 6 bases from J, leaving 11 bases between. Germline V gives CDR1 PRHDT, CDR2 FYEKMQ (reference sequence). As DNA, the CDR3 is TGTGCCAGCAGCTTAGGGGCAACGTTACAGACCCAGTACTTC. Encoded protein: CASSLGATLQTQYF. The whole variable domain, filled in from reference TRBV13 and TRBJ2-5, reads AAGVIQSPRHLIKEKRETATLKCYPIPRHDTVYWYQQGPGQDPQFLISFYEKMQSDKGSIPDRFSAQQFSDYHSELNMSSLELGDSALYFCASSLGATLQTQYFGPGTRLLVL.

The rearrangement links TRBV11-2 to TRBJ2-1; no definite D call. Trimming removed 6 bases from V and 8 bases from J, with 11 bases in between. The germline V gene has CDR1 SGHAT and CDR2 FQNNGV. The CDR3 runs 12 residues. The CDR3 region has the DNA TGTGCCAGCAGTCCGATAGCACATGAGCAGTTCTTC. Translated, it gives CASSPIAHEQFF.

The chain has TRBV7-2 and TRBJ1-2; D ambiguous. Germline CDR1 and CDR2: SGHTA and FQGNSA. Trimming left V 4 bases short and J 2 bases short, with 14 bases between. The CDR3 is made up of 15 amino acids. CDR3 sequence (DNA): TGTGCCAGCAGCTCCGGACTCCTCACGAACTATGGCTACACCTTC. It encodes CASSSGLLTNYGYTF.

This CDR3 reads CASRPSGSSGDPEGNEQFF. The CDR3 DNA follows: TGTGCCTCGCGCCCTTCGGGATCTAGCGGAGATCCTGAAGGGAATGAGCAGTTCTTC. The chain couples TRBV10-3 to TRBJ2-1; 7 nucleotides line up with TRBD2. Trimming removed 11 bases from V and 7 bases from J; junction bases left unmatched: 29. The CDR3 is 19 residues long. Germline assignment: CDR1 ENHRY and CDR2 SYGVKD.

In DNA, the CDR3 is TGTGCCAGCAGCACCGGACAGCCCGGAGGCTATGGCTACACCTTC. Translating gives CASSTGQPGGYGYTF. V is TRBV7-3 and J is TRBJ1-2; TRBD1 might be the D (6 bases). CDR1 is SGHTA and CDR2 is FQGTGA in the germline V gene. V lost 5 bases and J 4 bases, leaving 17 bases between the germline ends. This CDR3 comprises 15 residues. The full variable domain, with the rest looked up from reference TRBV7-3 and TRBJ1-2, is GAGVSQTPSNKVTEKGKYVELRCDPISGHTALYWYRQSLGQGPEFLIYFQGTGAADDSGLPNDRFFAVRPEGSVSTLKIQRTERGDSAVYLCASSTGQPGGYGYTFGSGTRLTVV.

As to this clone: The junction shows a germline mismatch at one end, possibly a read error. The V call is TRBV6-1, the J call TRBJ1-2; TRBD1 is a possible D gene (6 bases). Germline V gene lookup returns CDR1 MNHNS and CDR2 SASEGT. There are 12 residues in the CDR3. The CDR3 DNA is TGTGCCAGCAGCGAAGGACAGAATGGCTACACCTTC. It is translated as CASSEGQNGYTF.

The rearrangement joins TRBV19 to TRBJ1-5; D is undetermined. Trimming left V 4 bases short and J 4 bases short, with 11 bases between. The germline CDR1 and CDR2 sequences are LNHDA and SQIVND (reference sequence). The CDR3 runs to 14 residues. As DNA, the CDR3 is TGTGCCAGTAGTAGCAAGGGAGCAAATCAGCCCCAGCATTTT. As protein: CASSSKGANQPQHF.

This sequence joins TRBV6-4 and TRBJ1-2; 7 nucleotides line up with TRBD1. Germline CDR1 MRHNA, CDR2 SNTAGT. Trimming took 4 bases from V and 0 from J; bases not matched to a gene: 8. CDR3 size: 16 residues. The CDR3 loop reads CASSAQGYWTNYGYTF. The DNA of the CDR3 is TGTGCCAGCAGTGCACAGGGGTATTGGACTAACTATGGCTACACCTTC.

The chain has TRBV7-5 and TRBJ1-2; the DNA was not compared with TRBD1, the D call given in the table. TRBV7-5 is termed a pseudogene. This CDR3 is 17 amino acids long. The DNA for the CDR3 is TGTGCCAGAAGCGTAAGGACAGGAGCTATAGCTAACTATGGCTACACCTTC. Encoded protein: CARSVRTGAIANYGYTF.

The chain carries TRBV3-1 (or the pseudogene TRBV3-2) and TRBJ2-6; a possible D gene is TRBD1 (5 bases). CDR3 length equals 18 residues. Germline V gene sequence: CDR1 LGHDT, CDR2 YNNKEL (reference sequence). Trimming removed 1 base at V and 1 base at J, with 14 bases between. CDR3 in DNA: TGTGCCAGCAGCCAAGTTGACAGCATTGCGTCTGGGGCCAACGTCCTGACTTTC. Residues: CASSQVDSIASGANVLTF.

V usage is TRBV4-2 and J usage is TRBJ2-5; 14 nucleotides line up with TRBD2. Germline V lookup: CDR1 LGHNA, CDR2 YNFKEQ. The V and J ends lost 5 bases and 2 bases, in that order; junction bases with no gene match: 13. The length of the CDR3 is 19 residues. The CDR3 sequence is CASSSGTSGGARIQETQYF. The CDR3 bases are TGTGCCAGCAGCTCAGGGACTAGCGGGGGAGCCAGAATTCAAGAGACCCAGTACTTC.